Listed below are T cell receptor beta chains from one sample, sequenced in a study of Ad26.COV2.S vaccination and SARS-CoV-2 variants. The method was immunoSEQ multiplex PCR; TCRdb's version includes in-frame clones alone and lacks a portion of them. This table has roughly 400,000 clones, 92% appearing once. The sequenced sample was peripheral blood, obtained in a trial of Ad26.COV2.S vaccine versus placebo. Source of these receptors: a person aged 18-60 years who received the Ad26.COV2.S COVID-19 vaccine or a placebo. Each CDR3 is given with its conserved first and last residue. D genes are given only for firm matches. The size of a clone is reported for some rows only, either as once, few or many, or as a class for expanded clones.

. | TRBJ2-1 | few | TRBV23-1 | CASSRCRSSYNEQFF | TGCGCCAGCAGCCGTTGTCGGAGCTCCTACAATGAGCAGTTCTTC
. | TRBJ2-3 | . | TRBV12-5 | CASGLENRGYSDTQYF | TGTGCTAGTGGTTTGGAAAACCGGGGGTATTCAGATACGCAGTATTTT
TRBD2 | TRBJ2-7 | . | TRBV18 | CASSPRGAGGPYEQYF | TGTGCCAGCTCACCAAGAGGCGCGGGGGGCCCCTACGAGCAGTACTTC
TRBD1 | TRBJ1-1 | . | TRBV5-4 | CASRGKDRGGNTEAFF | TGTGCCAGCAGGGGGAAGGACAGGGGCGGGAACACTGAAGCTTTCTTT
. | TRBJ1-5 | few | TRBV7-8 | CASSLIRGGRSNQPQHF | TGTGCCAGCAGCTTGATCAGGGGAGGGAGGAGCAATCAGCCCCAGCATTTT
. | TRBJ2-7 | . | TRBV7-9 | CASSIKGYEQYF | TGTGCCAGCAGCATAAAGGGGTACGAGCAGTACTTC
. | TRBJ2-3 | once | TRBV7-2 | CASSLGVITDTQYF | TGTGCCAGCAGCTTAGGTGTGATCACAGATACGCAGTATTTT
. | TRBJ2-3 | . | TRBV11-2 | CASSLVGGGTDTQYF | TGTGCCAGCAGCTTAGTTGGCGGGGGCACAGATACGCAGTATTTT
. | TRBJ1-3 | . | TRBV5-8 | CASSLEPVSSGNTIYF | TGTGCCAGCAGCTTGGAGCCGGTTAGCTCTGGAAACACCATATATTTT
. | TRBJ1-3 | . | TRBV9 | CASTFGQAGNTIYF | TGTGCCAGCACCTTCGGCCAGGCGGGAAACACCATATATTTT
TRBD2 | TRBJ2-5 | . | TRBV5-6 | CASSNWLAGGTETQYF | TGTGCCAGCAGCAATTGGTTAGCGGGGGGGACGGAGACCCAGTACTTC
. | TRBJ2-7 | once | TRBV27 | CASSSSLITYEQYF | TGTGCCAGCTCCTCTTCTCTTATTACCTACGAGCAGTACTTC
TRBD2 | TRBJ2-7 | . | TRBV7-2 | CASSLREGSSYEQYF | TGTGCCAGCAGCTTGAGGGAGGGGAGCTCCTACGAGCAGTACTTC
. | TRBJ2-1 | . | TRBV5-1 | CASSLEQGGTQELFF | TGCGCCAGCAGCTTGGAGCAGGGGGGGACCCAAGAGTTGTTCTTC
TRBD1 | TRBJ2-5 | . | TRBV30 | CAWSVYGLGQGAISQYF | TGTGCCTGGAGTGTATACGGGTTGGGACAGGGGGCCATATCGCAGTACTTC
. | TRBJ2-5 | few | TRBV4-1 | CASSQPAAETQYF | TGCGCCAGCAGCCAACCAGCGGCGGAGACCCAGTACTTC
. | TRBJ2-3 | once | TRBV21-1 | CASSAGQYTDTQYF | TGTGCCAGCAGCGCCGGACAGTACACAGATACGCAGTATTTT
. | TRBJ2-5 | . | TRBV28 | CASSSRQEETQYF | TGTGCCAGCAGCTCGCGACAAGAAGAGACCCAGTACTTC
. | TRBJ2-7 | . | TRBV6-2/TRBV6-3 | CASSSTGEVYEQYF | TGTGCCAGCAGTTCTACAGGGGAGGTATACGAGCAGTACTTC
TRBD1 | TRBJ2-5 | . | TRBV9 | CASSVEGGRETQYF | TGTGCCAGCAGCGTAGAAGGGGGCAGGGAGACCCAGTACTTC
. | TRBJ1-6 | few | TRBV3-1/TRBV3-2 | CASSRTGLGGSPLHF | TGTGCCAGCAGCAGAACAGGCCTAGGGGGTTCACCCCTCCACTTT
. | TRBJ2-7 | once | TRBV27 | CASSLHSPYEQYF | TGTGCCAGCAGTTTACACAGCCCCTACGAGCAGTACTTC
. | TRBJ1-3 | . | TRBV3-1/TRBV3-2 | CASSQGTGMVRNTIYF | TGTGCCAGCAGCCAAGGCACGGGGATGGTGAGAAACACCATATATTTT
. | TRBJ1-1 | . | TRBV4-3 | CASSQDQGNPEAFF | TGCGCCAGCAGCCAAGATCAGGGAAATCCTGAAGCTTTCTTT
. | TRBJ1-3 | . | TRBV30 | CAWKVPLQGGSGNTIYF | TGTGCCTGGAAGGTTCCCCTACAGGGTGGTAGTGGAAACACCATATATTTT
. | TRBJ1-1 | few | TRBV5-4 | CASSLWILNTEAFF | TGTGCCAGCAGCTTGTGGATACTGAACACTGAAGCTTTCTTT
. | TRBJ2-1 | . | TRBV5-8 | CASSFWGRGSYNEQFF | TGTGCCAGCAGCTTTTGGGGCCGAGGCTCCTACAATGAGCAGTTCTTC
TRBD2 | TRBJ2-1 | . | TRBV6-2/TRBV6-3 | CASSYDPKLAGGWLEQFF | TGTGCCAGCAGTTACGACCCTAAACTAGCGGGGGGTTGGTTAGAGCAGTTCTTC
TRBD1 | TRBJ2-7 | . | TRBV5-3 | CARSPDRTGYLYEQYF | TGTGCCAGAAGCCCTGATCGGACAGGGTATCTCTACGAGCAGTACTTC
. | TRBJ1-1 | . | TRBV7-9 | CASSFTENTEAFF | TGTGCCAGCAGCTTCACGGAGAACACTGAAGCTTTCTTT
. | TRBJ2-5 | . | TRBV7-9 | CASSQGQHQETQYF | TGTGCCAGCAGCCAAGGTCAGCACCAAGAGACCCAGTACTTC
. | TRBJ2-5 | once | TRBV7-9 | CASSLTGRAEFRETQYF | TGTGCCAGCAGCTTAACGGGCAGGGCTGAGTTCAGGGAGACCCAGTACTTC
. | TRBJ2-3 | . | TRBV14 | CASSQGYDPFTTDTQYF | TGTGCCAGCAGCCAAGGGTACGACCCCTTTACCACAGATACGCAGTATTTT
TRBD1 | TRBJ1-2 | once | TRBV29-1 | CSVVTGIYGYTF | TGCAGCGTTGTGACAGGGATCTATGGCTACACCTTC
TRBD1 | TRBJ1-1 | . | TRBV7-9 | CASSSTGQGWTEAFF | TGTGCCAGCAGCTCAACGGGACAGGGCTGGACTGAAGCTTTCTTT
TRBD1 | TRBJ1-2 | . | TRBV7-2 | CASSLATTGFDGYTF | TGTGCCAGCAGCTTAGCGACGACAGGGTTTGATGGCTACACCTTC
. | TRBJ2-7 | . | TRBV7-9 | CASSPALGASPSYEQYF | TGTGCCAGCAGCCCCGCCCTGGGCGCCTCCCCCTCCTACGAGCAGTACTTC
. | TRBJ2-7 | . | TRBV27 | CASSDYGTNEQYF | TGTGCCAGCAGTGACTACGGGACAAACGAGCAGTACTTC
. | TRBJ1-1 | . | TRBV27 | CASSSRQINTEAFF | TGTGCCAGCAGTTCCAGACAGATAAACACTGAAGCTTTCTTT
TRBD2 | TRBJ2-1 | . | TRBV9 | CASSSAGGPRNEQFF | TGTGCCAGCAGCTCAGCGGGGGGGCCGAGGAATGAGCAGTTCTTC
. | TRBJ2-7 | . | TRBV14 | CASSRGVFAYEQYF | TGTGCCAGCAGCCGGGGGGTATTCGCCTACGAGCAGTACTTC
. | TRBJ2-7 | once | TRBV13 | CASSLVGGPGEQYF | TGTGCCAGCAGCTTAGTCGGGGGGCCGGGCGAGCAGTACTTC
TRBD1 | TRBJ1-5 | . | TRBV7-9 | CASSLGDREGQPQHF | TGTGCCAGCAGCTTAGGGGACAGGGAAGGTCAGCCCCAGCATTTT
TRBD1 | TRBJ2-7 | . | TRBV3-1/TRBV3-2 | CASSQGGGTYEQYF | TGTGCCAGCAGCCAAGGAGGGGGCACCTACGAGCAGTACTTC
TRBD1 | TRBJ1-5 | . | TRBV14 | CASSQLTGDSNQPQHF | TGTGCCAGCAGCCAACTTACAGGGGATAGCAATCAGCCCCAGCATTTT